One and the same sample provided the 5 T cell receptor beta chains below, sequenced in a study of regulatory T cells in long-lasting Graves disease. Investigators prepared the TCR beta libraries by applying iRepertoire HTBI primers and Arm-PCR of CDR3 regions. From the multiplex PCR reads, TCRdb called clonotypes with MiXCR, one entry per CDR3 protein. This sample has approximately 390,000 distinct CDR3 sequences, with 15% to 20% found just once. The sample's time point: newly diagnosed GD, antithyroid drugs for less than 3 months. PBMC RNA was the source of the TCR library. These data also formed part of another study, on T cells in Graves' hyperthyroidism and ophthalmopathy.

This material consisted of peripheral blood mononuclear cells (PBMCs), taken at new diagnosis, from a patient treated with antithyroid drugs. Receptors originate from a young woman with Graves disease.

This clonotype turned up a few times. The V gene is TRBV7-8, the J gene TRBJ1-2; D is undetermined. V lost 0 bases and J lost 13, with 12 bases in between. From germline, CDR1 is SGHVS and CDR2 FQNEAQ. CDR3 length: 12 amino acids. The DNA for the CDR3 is TGTGCCAGCAGCTTAGCATATGGAGTATCCACCTTC. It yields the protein CASSLAYGVSTF.

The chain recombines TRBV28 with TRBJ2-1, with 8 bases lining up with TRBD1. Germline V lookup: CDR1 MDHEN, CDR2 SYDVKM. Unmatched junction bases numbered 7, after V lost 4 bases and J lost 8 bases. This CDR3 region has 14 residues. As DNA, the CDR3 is TGTGCCAGCAGTTCGGCAGGGGGCCGATATGAGCAGTTCTTC. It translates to CASSSAGGRYEQFF.

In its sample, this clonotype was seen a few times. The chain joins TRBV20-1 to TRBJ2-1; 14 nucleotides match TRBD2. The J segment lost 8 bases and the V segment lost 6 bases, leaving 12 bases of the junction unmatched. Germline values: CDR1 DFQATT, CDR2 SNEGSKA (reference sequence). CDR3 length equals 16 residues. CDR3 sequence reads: CSAEGTSGSGGHEQFF. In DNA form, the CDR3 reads TGCAGTGCCGAAGGGACTAGCGGGAGTGGGGGCCATGAGCAGTTCTTC.

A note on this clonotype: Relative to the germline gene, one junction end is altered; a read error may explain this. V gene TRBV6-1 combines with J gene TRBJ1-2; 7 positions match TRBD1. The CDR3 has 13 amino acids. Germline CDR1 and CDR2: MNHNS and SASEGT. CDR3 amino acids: CTSSEDRRGGYTF. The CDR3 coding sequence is TGTACCAGCAGTGAGGACAGGAGAGGCGGCTACACCTTC.

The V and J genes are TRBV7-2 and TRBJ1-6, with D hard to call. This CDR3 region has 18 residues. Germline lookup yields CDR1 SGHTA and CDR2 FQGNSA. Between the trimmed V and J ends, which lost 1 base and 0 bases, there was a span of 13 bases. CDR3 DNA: TGTGCCAGCAGCTTAGAACCTTTCGGGAGCTCCTATAATTCACCCCTCCACTTT. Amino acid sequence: CASSLEPFGSSYNSPLHF.